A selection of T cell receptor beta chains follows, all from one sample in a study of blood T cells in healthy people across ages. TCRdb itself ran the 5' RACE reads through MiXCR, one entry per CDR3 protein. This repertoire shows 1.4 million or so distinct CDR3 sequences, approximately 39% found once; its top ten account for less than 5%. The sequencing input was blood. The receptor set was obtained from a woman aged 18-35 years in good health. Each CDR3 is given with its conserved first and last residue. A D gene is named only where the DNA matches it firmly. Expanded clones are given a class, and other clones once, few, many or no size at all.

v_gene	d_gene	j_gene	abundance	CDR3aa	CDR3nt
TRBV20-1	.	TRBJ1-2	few	CSASSGESYGYTF	TGCAGTGCTAGTTCAGGGGAGAGCTATGGCTACACCTTC
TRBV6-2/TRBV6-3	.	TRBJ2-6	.	CASSLQDIRSGANVLTF	TGTGCCAGCAGCCTACAGGATATTCGGTCTGGGGCCAACGTCCTGACTTTC
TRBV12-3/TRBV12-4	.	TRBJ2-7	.	CASTEGAGRGNEQYF	TGTGCCAGCACGGAGGGGGCGGGTAGAGGCAATGAGCAGTACTTC
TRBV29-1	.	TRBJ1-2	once	CSVESRDNLNYGYTF	TGCAGCGTTGAATCCCGGGACAACCTTAACTATGGCTACACCTTC
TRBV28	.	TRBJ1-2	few	CASIPGGNYGYTF	TGTGCCAGCATCCCCGGTGGGAATTATGGCTACACCTTC
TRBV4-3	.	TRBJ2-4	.	CASSQDAGGLGKNIQYF	TGCGCCAGCAGCCAAGACGCCGGGGGCCTGGGCAAAAACATTCAGTACTTC
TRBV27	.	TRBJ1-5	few	CASSLSWVRGNQPQHF	TGTGCCAGCAGTTTATCTTGGGTTAGGGGCAATCAGCCCCAGCATTTT
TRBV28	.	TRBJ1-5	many	CASSFKGDSNQPQHF	TGTGCCAGCAGTTTTAAAGGGGATAGCAATCAGCCCCAGCATTTT
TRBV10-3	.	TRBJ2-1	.	CAISENLLKDEQFF	TGTGCCATCAGTGAGAATCTTCTTAAGGATGAGCAGTTCTTC
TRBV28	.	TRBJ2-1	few	CASATTYNEQFF	TGTGCCAGTGCCACCACCTACAATGAGCAGTTCTTC
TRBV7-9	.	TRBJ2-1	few	CASGVLNYNEQFF	TGTGCCAGCGGGGTCCTGAACTACAATGAGCAGTTCTTC
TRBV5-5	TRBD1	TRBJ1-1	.	CASSTDRGSSEAFF	TGTGCCAGCAGCACGGACAGGGGGAGTTCTGAAGCTTTCTTT
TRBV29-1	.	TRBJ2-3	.	CSGDGGVTDTQYF	TGCAGCGGTGACGGGGGAGTAACAGATACGCAGTATTTT
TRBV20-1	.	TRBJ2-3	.	CSAREGTLRGQYF	TGCAGTGCTAGAGAAGGGACCTTGCGGGGGCAGTATTTT
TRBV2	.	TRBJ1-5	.	CASLGLPNQPQHF	TGTGCCAGCTTGGGACTGCCGAATCAGCCCCAGCATTTT
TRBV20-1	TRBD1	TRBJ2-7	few	CSARRRQGGYEQYF	TGCAGTGCTAGGAGGAGACAGGGGGGGTACGAGCAGTACTTC
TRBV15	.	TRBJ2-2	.	CATGGTTGELFF	TGTGCCACCGGGGGGACAACCGGGGAGCTGTTTTTT
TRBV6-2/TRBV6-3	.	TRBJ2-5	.	CASSYRRGETQYF	TGTGCCAGCAGTTATCGCAGGGGTGAGACCCAGTACTTC
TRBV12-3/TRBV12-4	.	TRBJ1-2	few	CASSLGTIYGYTF	TGTGCCAGCAGTTTAGGGACGATCTATGGCTACACCTTC
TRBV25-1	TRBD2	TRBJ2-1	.	CAISELAVQFF	TGTGCCATTAGTGAACTAGCGGTTCAGTTCTTC
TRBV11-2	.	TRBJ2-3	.	CASSNLPSTDTQYF	TGTGCCAGCAGCAACTTACCTAGCACAGATACGCAGTATTTT
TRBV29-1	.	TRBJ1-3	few	CSVLTASSGNTIYF	TGCAGCGTTCTGACGGCGAGCTCTGGAAACACCATATATTTT
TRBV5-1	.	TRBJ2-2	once	CASSLGGRAGTGELFF	TGCGCCAGCAGCTTGGGTGGCAGGGCTGGAACCGGGGAGCTGTTTTTT
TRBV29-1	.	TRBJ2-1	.	CSVALAGLNEQFF	TGCAGCGTTGCGCTAGCAGGGTTGAATGAGCAGTTCTTC
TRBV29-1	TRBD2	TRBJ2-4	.	CSAGGGEAKNIQYF	TGCAGCGCCGGGGGGGGAGAAGCCAAAAACATTCAGTACTTC
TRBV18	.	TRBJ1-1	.	CASSLITGNTEAFF	TGTGCCAGCTCACTCATCACAGGGAACACTGAAGCTTTCTTT
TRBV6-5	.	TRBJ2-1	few	CASSYSYQVDHEQFF	TGTGCCAGCAGTTACTCTTATCAGGTGGATCATGAGCAGTTCTTC
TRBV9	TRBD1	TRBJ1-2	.	CASSIGGQNYGYTF	TGTGCCAGCAGCATAGGGGGACAGAACTATGGCTACACCTTC
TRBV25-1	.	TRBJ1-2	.	CASSQPGGYTF	TGTGCCAGCAGTCAGCCAGGCGGCTACACCTTC
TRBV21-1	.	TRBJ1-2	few	CASSKVPGRNRTEFYGYTF	TGTGCCAGCAGCAAAGTGCCCGGCCGAAACCGGACGGAATTCTATGGCTACACCTTC
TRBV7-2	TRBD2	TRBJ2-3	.	CASSFRGAREEKDTQYF	TGTGCCAGCAGCTTCCGGGGGGCGCGGGAGGAGAAAGATACGCAGTATTTT
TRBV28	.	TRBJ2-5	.	CASSQRPMRVQETQYF	TGTGCCAGCAGCCAACGGCCCATGAGGGTTCAAGAGACCCAGTACTTC
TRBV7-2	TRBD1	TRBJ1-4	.	CASSFTGQGYDEKLFF	TGTGCCAGCAGCTTTACGGGACAGGGTTATGACGAAAAACTGTTTTTT
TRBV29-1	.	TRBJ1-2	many	CSVGGGSYGYTF	TGCAGCGTTGGAGGGGGTAGCTATGGCTACACCTTC
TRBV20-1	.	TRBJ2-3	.	CSTNRGSGGFTDTQYF	TGCAGTACCAACCGGGGTAGCGGTGGGTTCACAGATACGCAGTATTTT
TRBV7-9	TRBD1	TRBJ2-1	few	CASSAGQGWNEQFF	TGTGCCAGCAGCGCCGGACAGGGTTGGAATGAGCAGTTCTTC
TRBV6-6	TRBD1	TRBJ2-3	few	CASGGQGPDTQYF	TGTGCCAGCGGGGGACAGGGGCCAGATACGCAGTATTTT
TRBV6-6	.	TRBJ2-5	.	CASRQGSETQYF	TGTGCCAGCAGACAGGGATCGGAGACCCAGTACTTC
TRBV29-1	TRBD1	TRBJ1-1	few	CSAQQGASEAFF	TGCAGCGCTCAACAGGGGGCGAGTGAAGCTTTCTTT
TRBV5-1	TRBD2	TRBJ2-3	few	CASSRRDLAGADTQYF	TGCGCCAGCAGCCGGCGGGACTTAGCGGGAGCAGATACGCAGTATTTT
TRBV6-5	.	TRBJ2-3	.	CASSSRTNTQYF	TGTGCCAGCAGTTCGCGGACGAATACGCAGTATTTT
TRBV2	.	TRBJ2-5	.	CASRDGNGETQYF	TGTGCCAGCAGGGACGGTAACGGAGAGACCCAGTACTTC
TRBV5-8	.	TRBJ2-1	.	CASSWGRIALSYNEQFF	TGTGCCAGCAGCTGGGGACGCATCGCCCTCTCCTACAATGAGCAGTTCTTC